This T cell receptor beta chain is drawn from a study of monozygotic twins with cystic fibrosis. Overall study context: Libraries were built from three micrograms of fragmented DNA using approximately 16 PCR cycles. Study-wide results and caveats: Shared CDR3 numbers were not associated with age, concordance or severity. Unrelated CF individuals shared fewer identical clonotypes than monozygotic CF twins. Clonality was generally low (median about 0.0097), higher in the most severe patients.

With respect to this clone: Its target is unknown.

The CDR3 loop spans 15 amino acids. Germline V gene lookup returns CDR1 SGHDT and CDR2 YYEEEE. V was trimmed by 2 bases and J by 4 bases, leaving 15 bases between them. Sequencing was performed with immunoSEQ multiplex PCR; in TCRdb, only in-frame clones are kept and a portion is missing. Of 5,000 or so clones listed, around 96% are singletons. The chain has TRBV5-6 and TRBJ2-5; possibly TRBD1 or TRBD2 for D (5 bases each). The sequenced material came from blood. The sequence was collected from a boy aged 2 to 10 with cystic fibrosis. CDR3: CASSFEGRVGETQYF. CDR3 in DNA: TGTGCCAGCAGCTTTGAGGGGCGTGTTGGAGAGACCCAGTACTTC.